This TCR beta chain was sequenced during a study of CD8+CD57+ T cells in acquired aplastic anemia. Study-level background: Quantities of DNA derived from sorted CD4+ and CD8+ cells averaged around 3 ug.

Both TCR beta VDJ combination and CDR3 sequence profiling were carried out. Genomic DNA was the template for this profiling. One entry per CDR3 protein, called by TCRdb with MiXCR from the reads. The sample holds 180,000 or so distinct CDR3 sequences; about half are singletons and the top ten take about 1.8%. The ends lost 5 bases at V and 4 bases at J; junction bases unmatched: 10. Germline V gives CDR1 MNHNS, CDR2 SASEGT. This CDR3 region has 15 residues. Patients picked for sequencing had shown CD8+CD57+ cell expansion detected by flow cytometry. This clonotype was observed a handful of times. The sample consisted of sorted CD4+, CD8+, or CD8+CD57+ T cells (not recorded which) from PBMCs. This TCR derives from a human donor with aplastic anemia. The chain couples TRBV6-1 to TRBJ2-7; 8 bases are shared with TRBD1. The CDR3 DNA reads as TGTGCCAGCAGTAAGGACAGGGCGCAATATTACGAGCAGTACTTC. Translating gives CASSKDRAQYYEQYF.